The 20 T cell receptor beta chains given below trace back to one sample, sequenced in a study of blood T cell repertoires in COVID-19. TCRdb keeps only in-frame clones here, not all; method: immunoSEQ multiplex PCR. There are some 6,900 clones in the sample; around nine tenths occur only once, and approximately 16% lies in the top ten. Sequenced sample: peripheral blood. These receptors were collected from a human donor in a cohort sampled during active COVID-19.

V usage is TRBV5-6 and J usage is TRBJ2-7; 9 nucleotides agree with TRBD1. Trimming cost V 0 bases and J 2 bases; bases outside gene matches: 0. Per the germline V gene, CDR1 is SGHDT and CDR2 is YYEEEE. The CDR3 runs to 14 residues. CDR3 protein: CASSLGQGAYEQYF. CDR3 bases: TGTGCCAGCAGCTTGGGACAGGGGGCCTACGAGCAGTACTTC.

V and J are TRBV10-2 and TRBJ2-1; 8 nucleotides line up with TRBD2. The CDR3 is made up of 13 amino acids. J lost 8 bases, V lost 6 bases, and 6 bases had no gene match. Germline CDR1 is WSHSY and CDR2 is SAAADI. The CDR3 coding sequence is TGCGCCAGCAGCCCGGGGGGGCCGTATGAGCAGTTCTTC. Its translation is CASSPGGPYEQFF.

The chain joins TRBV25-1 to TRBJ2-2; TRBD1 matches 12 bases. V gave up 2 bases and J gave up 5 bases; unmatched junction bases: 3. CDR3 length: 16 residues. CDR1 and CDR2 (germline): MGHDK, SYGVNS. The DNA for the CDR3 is TGTGCCAGCAGTGAACTGGGACAGGGGGCAACCGGGGAGCTGTTTTTT. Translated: CASSELGQGATGELFF.

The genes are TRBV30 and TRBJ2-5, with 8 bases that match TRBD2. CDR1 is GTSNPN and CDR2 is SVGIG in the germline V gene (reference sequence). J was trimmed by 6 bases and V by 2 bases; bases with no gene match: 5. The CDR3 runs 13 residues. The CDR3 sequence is CAWSNGRVQTQYF. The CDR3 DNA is TGTGCCTGGAGTAACGGGAGGGTTCAGACCCAGTACTTC.

CDR3 amino acids: CASSSRGSNTGELFF. The CDR3 nucleotides read TGTGCCAGCAGCTCCAGGGGTTCGAACACCGGGGAGCTGTTTTTT. The chain carries TRBV7-3 and TRBJ2-2; D is perhaps TRBD1 (6 bases). V was clipped by 4 bases and J by 0 bases, with 9 bases between them. Germline CDR1 reads SGHTA; CDR2 reads FQGTGA. The CDR3 loop spans 15 amino acids. Combining the CDR3 with reference TRBV7-3 and TRBJ2-2 gives the whole variable domain GAGVSQTPSNKVTEKGKYVELRCDPISGHTALYWYRQSLGQGPEFLIYFQGTGAADDSGLPNDRFFAVRPEGSVSTLKIQRTERGDSAVYLCASSSRGSNTGELFFGEGSRLTVL.

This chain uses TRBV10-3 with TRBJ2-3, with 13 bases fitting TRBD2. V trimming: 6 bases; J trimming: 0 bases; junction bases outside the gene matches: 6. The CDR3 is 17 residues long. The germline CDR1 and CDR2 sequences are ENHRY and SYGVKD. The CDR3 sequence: CAIRVTSGGSSTDTQYF. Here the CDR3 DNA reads TGTGCCATCAGGGTGACTAGCGGGGGGTCTAGCACAGATACGCAGTATTTT.

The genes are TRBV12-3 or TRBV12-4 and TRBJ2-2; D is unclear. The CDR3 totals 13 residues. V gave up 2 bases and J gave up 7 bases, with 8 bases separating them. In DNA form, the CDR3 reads TGTGCCAGCAGTTTACTAGACGGCGGGGAGCTGTTTTTT. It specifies CASSLLDGGELFF.

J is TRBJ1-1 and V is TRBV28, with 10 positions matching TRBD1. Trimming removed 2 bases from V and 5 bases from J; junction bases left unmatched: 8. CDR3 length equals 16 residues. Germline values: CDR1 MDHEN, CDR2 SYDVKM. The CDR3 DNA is TGTGCCAGCAGTTTACTTCGAGGACAGGGGGATACTGAAGCTTTCTTT. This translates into CASSLLRGQGDTEAFF. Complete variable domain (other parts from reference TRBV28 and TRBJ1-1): DVKVTQSSRYLVKRTGEKVFLECVQDMDHENMFWYRQDPGLGLRLIYFSYDVKMKEKGDIPEGYSVSREKKERFSLILESASTNQTSMYLCASSLLRGQGDTEAFFGQGTRLTVV.

The CDR3 loop is CASSWERSYEQYF. The CDR3 nucleotides read TGCGCCAGCAGCTGGGAGCGTTCCTACGAGCAGTACTTC. The chain combines TRBV5-1 with TRBJ2-7; TRBD2 is a possible D gene (5 bases). This CDR3 comprises 13 residues. Looked up from germline, CDR1 is SGHRS and CDR2 is YFSETQ. V lost 3 bases and J 1 base, leaving 8 bases between the germline ends. The whole variable domain, filled in from reference TRBV5-1 and TRBJ2-7, reads KAGVTQTPRYLIKTRGQQVTLSCSPISGHRSVSWYQQTPGQGLQFLFEYFSETQRNKGNFPGRFSGRQFSNSRSEMNVSTLELGDSALYLCASSWERSYEQYFGPGTRLTVT.

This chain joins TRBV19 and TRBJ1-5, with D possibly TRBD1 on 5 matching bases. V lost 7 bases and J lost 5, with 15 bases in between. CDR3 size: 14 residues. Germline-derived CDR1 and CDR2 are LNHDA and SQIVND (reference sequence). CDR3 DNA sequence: TGTGCCAGTACCGCGGGACTCCCTTATCAGCCCCAGCATTTT. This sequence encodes CASTAGLPYQPQHF.

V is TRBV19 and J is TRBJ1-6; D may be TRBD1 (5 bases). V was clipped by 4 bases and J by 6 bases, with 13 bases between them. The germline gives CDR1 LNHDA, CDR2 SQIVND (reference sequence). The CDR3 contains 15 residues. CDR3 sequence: CASSTQGSSNSPLHF. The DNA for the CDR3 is TGTGCCAGTAGTACGCAGGGATCTTCTAATTCACCCCTCCACTTT.

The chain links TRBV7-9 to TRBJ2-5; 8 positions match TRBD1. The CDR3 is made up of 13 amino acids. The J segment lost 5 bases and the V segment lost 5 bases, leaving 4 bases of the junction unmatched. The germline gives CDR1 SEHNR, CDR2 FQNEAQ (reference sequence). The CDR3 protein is CASSPRGPETQYF. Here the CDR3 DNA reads TGTGCCAGCAGCCCCAGGGGGCCGGAGACCCAGTACTTC.

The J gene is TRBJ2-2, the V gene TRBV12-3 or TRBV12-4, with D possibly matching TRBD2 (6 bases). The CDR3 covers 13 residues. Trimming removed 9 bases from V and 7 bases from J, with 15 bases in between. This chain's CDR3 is CASWRVWVGELFF. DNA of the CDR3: TGTGCCAGTTGGAGGGTGTGGGTCGGGGAGCTGTTTTTT.

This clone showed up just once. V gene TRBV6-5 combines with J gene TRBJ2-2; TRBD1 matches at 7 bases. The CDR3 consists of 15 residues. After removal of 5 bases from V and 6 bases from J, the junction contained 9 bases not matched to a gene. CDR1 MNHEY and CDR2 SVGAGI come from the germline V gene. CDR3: CASSRRQGGAGELFF. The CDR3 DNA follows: TGTGCCAGCAGTCGCCGACAGGGCGGTGCCGGGGAGCTGTTTTTT.

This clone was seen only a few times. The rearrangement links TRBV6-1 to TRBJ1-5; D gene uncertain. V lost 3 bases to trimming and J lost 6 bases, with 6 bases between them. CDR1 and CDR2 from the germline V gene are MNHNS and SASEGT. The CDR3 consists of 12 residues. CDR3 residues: CASSDRVQPQHF. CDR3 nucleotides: TGTGCCAGCAGTGATCGCGTTCAGCCCCAGCATTTT.

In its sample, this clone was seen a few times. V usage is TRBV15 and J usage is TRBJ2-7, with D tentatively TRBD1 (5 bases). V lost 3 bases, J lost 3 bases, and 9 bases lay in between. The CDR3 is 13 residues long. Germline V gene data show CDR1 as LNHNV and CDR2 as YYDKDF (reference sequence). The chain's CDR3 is CATSRGPGYEQYF. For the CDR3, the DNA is TGTGCCACCAGCAGGGGGCCGGGCTACGAGCAGTACTTC. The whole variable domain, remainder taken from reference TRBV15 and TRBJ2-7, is DAMVIQNPRYQVTQFGKPVTLSCSQTLNHNVMYWYQQKSSQAPKLLFHYYDKDFNNEADTPDNFQSRRPNTSFCFLDIRSPGLGDTAMYLCATSRGPGYEQYFGPGTRLTVT.

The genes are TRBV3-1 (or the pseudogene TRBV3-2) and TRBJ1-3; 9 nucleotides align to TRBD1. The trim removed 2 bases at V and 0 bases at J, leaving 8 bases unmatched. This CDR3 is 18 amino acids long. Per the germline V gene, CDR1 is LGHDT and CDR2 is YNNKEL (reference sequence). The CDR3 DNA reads TGTGCCAGCAGCCAATTTGGACAGGGGCTAGACTCTGGAAACACCATATATTTT. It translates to CASSQFGQGLDSGNTIYF.

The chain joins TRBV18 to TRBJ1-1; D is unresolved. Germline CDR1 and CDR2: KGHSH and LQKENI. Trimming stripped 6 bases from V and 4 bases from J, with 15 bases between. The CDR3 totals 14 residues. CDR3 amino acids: CASSSKVSGTEAFF. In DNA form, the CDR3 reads TGTGCCAGCTCCTCCAAGGTTTCGGGCACTGAAGCTTTCTTT.

CDR3 sequence: CASSASWGREATEAFF. The DNA for the CDR3 is TGTGCCAGCAGTGCGAGTTGGGGCAGGGAGGCAACTGAAGCTTTCTTT. The chain is built from TRBV2 and TRBJ1-1; weak D call: TRBD1 (5 bases). The V gene's germline CDR1 is SNHLY and CDR2 FYNNEI. This CDR3 has 16 residues. Trimming stripped 4 bases from V and 5 bases from J, with 20 bases between.

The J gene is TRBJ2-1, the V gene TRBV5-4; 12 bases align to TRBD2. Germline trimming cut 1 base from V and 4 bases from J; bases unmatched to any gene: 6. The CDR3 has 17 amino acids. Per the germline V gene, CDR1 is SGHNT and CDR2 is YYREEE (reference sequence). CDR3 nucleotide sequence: TGTGCCAGCAGCTTGATCGGACTAGCGGGAAGGTACAATGAGCAGTTCTTC. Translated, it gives CASSLIGLAGRYNEQFF.